The 29 T cell receptor beta chains in this list originate from one sample, sequenced in a study of Graves' ophthalmopathy and Graves' hyperthyroidism. The authors amplified TCR beta CDR3 regions, and they did so from RNA transcripts for repertoire sequencing. HTBI primers were employed in first-round RT-PCR, then a second-round multiplex PCR followed. TCRdb reanalysed the multiplex PCR reads using MiXCR and keeps one entry per CDR3 protein. Of 200,000 to 300,000 distinct CDR3 sequences listed, around 50% are singletons. Sequencing was carried out using peripheral blood. The receptors were gathered from an adult man with Graves' ophthalmopathy.

The chain combines TRBV15 with TRBJ2-7; TRBD1 might be the D (5 bases). The CDR3 has 15 amino acids. The V gene's germline CDR1 is LNHNV and CDR2 YYDKDF (reference sequence). Between the trimmed V and J ends, which lost 0 bases and 3 bases, there was a span of 12 bases. CDR3 nucleotides: TGTGCCACCAGCAGAGAAGGAGCAGGGCTCTACGAGCAGTACTTC. Translated, it gives CATSREGAGLYEQYF.

The genes are TRBV7-8 and TRBJ2-7; D possibly matches TRBD1 or TRBD2 (5 bases each). Germline CDR1 SGHVS, CDR2 FQNEAQ. Trimming cost V 5 bases and J 3 bases, with 14 bases left between them. The CDR3 extends over 14 amino acids. This CDR3 is CASSIRDHDYEQYF. The CDR3 DNA is TGTGCCAGCAGCATCCGGGACCACGACTACGAGCAGTACTTC.

The genes are TRBV9 and TRBJ2-5, with 10 bases fitting TRBD2. V was pared by 4 bases and J by 5 bases, with 11 bases of the junction left unmatched. CDR1 and CDR2 (germline): SGDLS, YYNGEE. This CDR3 is 16 amino acids long. The CDR3: CASSSGLAALQETQYF. CDR3 nucleotides: TGTGCCAGCAGCTCCGGACTAGCGGCGCTCCAGGAGACCCAGTACTTC.

The rearrangement links TRBV20-1 to TRBJ2-7, with 13 bases aligning to TRBD2. The junction had 8 bases not matched to a gene; V was cut back by 6 bases and J by 3 bases. Germline CDR1 is DFQATT and CDR2 is SNEGSKA (reference sequence). This CDR3 comprises 15 residues. CDR3 nucleotides: TGCAGTGCACTCCGGACTAGCGGGAGACTCTACGAGCAGTACTTC. It codes for CSALRTSGRLYEQYF.

Concerning this clonotype itself: Mismatch with germline at one junction end may stem from a read error. This sequence joins TRBV11-2 and TRBJ1-2; the D gene is possibly TRBD1 (5 bases). The V gene's germline CDR1 is SGHAT and CDR2 FQNNGV. The CDR3 has 10 residues. The CDR3 DNA reads as TGTGCCAGCAGCTTAGCGGGGGGAAACTTC. This encodes CASSLAGGNF.

This clonotype was detected ten times or more. The CDR3 sequence is CASSVGQGEETQYF. The CDR3 DNA reads as TGTGCCAGCAGTGTAGGACAGGGGGAAGAGACCCAGTACTTC. This rearrangement joins TRBV25-1 to TRBJ2-5; TRBD1 agrees at 10 bases. Trimming took 4 bases from V and 3 from J; bases not matched to a gene: 2. The CDR3 is made up of 14 amino acids. CDR1 MGHDK and CDR2 SYGVNS come from the germline V gene.

This rearrangement joins TRBV2 to TRBJ2-7; 8 bases match TRBD1. Per germline, CDR1 SNHLY and CDR2 FYNNEI. The CDR3 is 16 amino acids. With V trimmed by 6 bases and J by 4 bases, 14 bases remained unmatched. CDR3 protein: CASSFSPNRGTYEQYF. The CDR3 DNA reads as TGTGCCAGCAGCTTTTCCCCAAACAGGGGGACTTACGAGCAGTACTTC.

The chain uses TRBV7-3 and TRBJ1-1; maybe TRBD1 (5 bases). The V end lost 3 bases, the J end lost 8 bases, and 13 bases lay between the germline ends. Germline V gene data show CDR1 as SGHTA and CDR2 as FQGTGA. The CDR3 contains 13 residues. CDR3 in amino acids: CASSLDMLGEAFF. The CDR3, as DNA: TGTGCCAGCAGCTTGGACATGCTAGGGGAAGCTTTCTTT.

The V gene is TRBV20-1, the J gene TRBJ2-5; D might be TRBD1 (6 bases). The CDR3 is 13 residues long. Trimming took 2 bases from V and 2 from J, leaving 9 bases between them. CDR1 and CDR2 (germline): DFQATT, SNEGSKA (reference sequence). CDR3 sequence (DNA): TGCAGTGCTAGACTGGACAGTCAAGAGACCCAGTACTTC. This codes for CSARLDSQETQYF.

V is TRBV9 and J is TRBJ1-5, with D possibly matching TRBD1 (5 bases). V was shortened by 0 bases and J by 2 bases, with 9 bases between the two germline ends. The CDR3 is 15 residues long. The germline V gene has CDR1 SGDLS and CDR2 YYNGEE. CDR3 nucleotides: TGTGCCAGCAGCGTAGAACGGGGGGGCAATCAGCCCCAGCATTTT. Encoded protein: CASSVERGGNQPQHF. The whole variable domain, filled in from reference TRBV9 and TRBJ1-5, reads DSGVTQTPKHLITATGQRVTLRCSPRSGDLSVYWYQQSLDQGLQFLIQYYNGEERAKGNILERFSAQQFPDLHSELNLSSLELGDSALYFCASSVERGGNQPQHFGDGTRLSIL.

This sequence joins TRBV7-2 and TRBJ2-7; D unclear. The V gene lost 5 bases and the J gene lost 3 bases, with 11 bases spanning the gap. The CDR3 runs to 13 residues. Germline-derived CDR1 and CDR2 are SGHTA and FQGNSA. CDR3 bases: TGTGCCAGCAGCAGGCGGTTAATCTACGAGCAGTACTTC. As protein: CASSRRLIYEQYF.

This clonotype was observed at least ten times. The CDR3 region is CATSDPWDRQRETQYF. DNA for the CDR3: TGTGCCACCAGTGATCCATGGGACCGTCAAAGGGAGACCCAGTACTTC. This rearrangement joins TRBV24-1 to TRBJ2-5; perhaps D is TRBD1 or TRBD2 (5 bases each). CDR3 length equals 16 residues. Trimming left V 3 bases short and J 5 bases short, with 18 bases between. In germline, CDR1 is KGHDR, CDR2 SFDVKD.

The CDR3 protein is CASTGRGKAQRSYEQYF. The DNA of the CDR3 is TGTGCCAGCACTGGTCGAGGTAAAGCACAAAGATCCTACGAGCAGTACTTC. The gene calls are TRBV27 and TRBJ2-7; D not resolved. This CDR3 has 17 residues. The V end lost 7 bases, the J end lost 1 base, and 23 bases lay between the germline ends. Germline values: CDR1 MNHEY, CDR2 SMNVEV (reference sequence).

This clonotype turned up a few times. V is TRBV2 and J is TRBJ1-1, with D hard to call. CDR1 is SNHLY and CDR2 is FYNNEI in the germline V gene. V was pared by 7 bases and J by 1 base, with 10 bases between. CDR3 length: 13 residues. The DNA for the CDR3 is TGTGCCAGCATAGTCCTAGCGAACACTGAAGCTTTCTTT. This gives the protein CASIVLANTEAFF. Looking up the rest from reference TRBV2 and TRBJ1-1 gives the full variable domain: EPEVTQTPSHQVTQMGQEVILRCVPISNHLYFYWYRQILGQKVEFLVSFYNNEISEKSEIFDDQFSVERPDGSNFTLKIRSTKLEDSAMYFCASIVLANTEAFFGQGTRLTVV.

The rearrangement links TRBV12-3 or TRBV12-4 to TRBJ1-3; D ambiguous. This CDR3 has 14 amino acids. The CDR3 loop is CASGLPPGGNTIYF. For the CDR3, the DNA is TGTGCTAGTGGTTTGCCCCCCGGGGGAAACACCATATATTTT.

J is TRBJ1-2 and V is TRBV7-3, with a weak D call TRBD1 (5 bases). CDR3 length equals 14 residues. The germline CDR1 and CDR2 sequences are SGHTA and FQGTGA. Trimming cost V 9 bases and J 4 bases, with 18 bases left between them. CDR3 sequence: CASSPTVSLYGYTF. CDR3 DNA sequence: TGTGCCAGTAGTCCGACAGTCTCCCTCTATGGCTACACCTTC. The variable domain in full, with the rest retrieved from reference TRBV7-3 and TRBJ1-2, is GAGVSQTPSNKVTEKGKYVELRCDPISGHTALYWYRQSLGQGPEFLIYFQGTGAADDSGLPNDRFFAVRPEGSVSTLKIQRTERGDSAVYLCASSPTVSLYGYTFGSGTRLTVV.

This clonotype was detected only a few times. V usage is TRBV19 and J usage is TRBJ1-2, with D unresolved. CDR3 size: 12 residues. Germline-derived CDR1 and CDR2 are LNHDA and SQIVND (reference sequence). Trimming pared 3 bases from V and 7 bases from J, leaving 9 bases between. The CDR3 sequence: CASSISGGGYTF. In nucleotides, the CDR3 is TGTGCCAGTAGTATTTCCGGTGGTGGCTACACCTTC.

The V gene is TRBV29-1, the J gene TRBJ1-2; D gene uncertain. CDR3 length equals 13 residues. Germline loops: CDR1 SQVTM, CDR2 ANQGSEA. V was pared by 8 bases and J by 4 bases, with 17 bases between. This chain's CDR3 is CSIAAGVGYGYTF. Here the CDR3 DNA reads TGCAGCATTGCAGCCGGGGTGGGCTATGGCTACACCTTC.

This clonotype has only a few counts. The chain carries TRBV2 and TRBJ1-5; D remains ambiguous. This CDR3 comprises 13 residues. Germline CDR1 reads SNHLY; CDR2 reads FYNNEI. V gave up 6 bases and J gave up 6 bases, with 12 bases separating them. The CDR3 sequence: CASRWYFSQPQHF. CDR3 coding DNA: TGTGCCAGCAGGTGGTATTTTTCTCAGCCCCAGCATTTT. Full variable domain (remainder filled in from reference TRBV2 and TRBJ1-5): EPEVTQTPSHQVTQMGQEVILRCVPISNHLYFYWYRQILGQKVEFLVSFYNNEISEKSEIFDDQFSVERPDGSNFTLKIRSTKLEDSAMYFCASRWYFSQPQHFGDGTRLSIL.

This clonotype has just one count. V gene TRBV5-4 combines with J gene TRBJ1-2; possible D gene TRBD1, 6 bases. Deletions cut 4 bases from V and 4 bases from J, with 17 bases between. The CDR3 consists of 15 residues. Per germline, CDR1 SGHNT and CDR2 YYREEE (reference sequence). This chain's CDR3 is CASSPGGGLGYGYTF. In DNA, the CDR3 is TGTGCCAGCAGCCCTGGTGGGGGGCTTGGCTATGGCTACACCTTC.

This clonotype has only one observation. The chain employs TRBV5-1 and TRBJ1-6; D not certain. The CDR3 sequence is 13 residues long. The germline V gene encodes CDR1 SGHRS and CDR2 YFSETQ. V gave up 4 bases and J gave up 6 bases, with 8 bases separating them. This CDR3 reads CASSERRNSPLHF. CDR3 in DNA: TGCGCCAGCAGCGAGAGGCGTAATTCACCCCTCCACTTT.

Concerning this clonotype: At one of its ends the junction is not consistent with the germline gene, which may arise from a read error. The chain employs TRBV29-1 and TRBJ2-2; 13 positions agree with TRBD2. CDR1 and CDR2 from the germline V gene are SQVTM and ANQGSEA. This CDR3 is 19 amino acids long. The CDR3 is CSVTGQDSTSGGGYNEQFF. The CDR3 DNA reads as TGCAGCGTAACCGGACAGGACTCAACTAGCGGGGGGGGATACAATGAGCAGTTTTTT.

This clonotype was observed many times. V and J are TRBV24-1 and TRBJ2-2; D gene unclear. Germline lookup yields CDR1 KGHDR and CDR2 SFDVKD. This CDR3 is built from 13 residues. Trimming took 9 bases from V and 3 from J, leaving 10 bases between them. CDR3: CATVNVDTGELFF. The CDR3 nucleotides read TGTGCCACCGTGAACGTAGACACCGGGGAGCTGTTTTTT.

This clonotype has just one count. A much larger clone differs by one base, so this may be a read error. The rearrangement links TRBV29-1 to TRBJ1-1; 9 bases agree with TRBD1. V dropped 1 base and J dropped 3; count of bases not matched to a gene: 6. The CDR3 has 15 residues. CDR1 SQVTM and CDR2 ANQGSEA come from the germline V gene. CDR3 region: CSVEGDRVEDTEAFF. CDR3 sequence (DNA): TGCAGCGTTGAAGGGGACAGGGTTGAAGACACTGAAGCTTTCTTT.

This clonotype was seen only a few times. The chain joins TRBV7-9 to TRBJ2-2; tentative D call: TRBD2 (5 bases). Germline CDR1 is SEHNR and CDR2 is FQNEAQ (reference sequence). CDR3 length: 16 amino acids. V lost 5 bases and J lost 1, with 14 bases in between. Here the CDR3 reads CASSQFEGGNTGELFF. DNA for the CDR3: TGTGCCAGCAGCCAATTTGAGGGCGGGAACACCGGGGAGCTGTTTTTT.

This rearrangement joins TRBV9 to TRBJ1-2; unclear D gene. Looked up from germline, CDR1 is SGDLS and CDR2 is YYNGEE. This CDR3 region has 14 residues. Deletions cut 4 bases from V and 4 bases from J, with 14 bases between. CDR3 amino acids: CASSPDGEGYGYTF. In DNA form, the CDR3 reads TGTGCCAGCAGCCCAGACGGGGAGGGCTATGGCTACACCTTC.

CDR3 nucleotide sequence: TGCAGTGCTGGCGGGGGGACAGGGTTAGGCATGAACACTGAAGCTTTCTTT. Translating gives CSAGGGTGLGMNTEAFF. This rearrangement joins TRBV20-1 to TRBJ1-1, with 9 positions matching TRBD1. J was trimmed by 0 bases and V by 5 bases; bases with no gene match: 13. CDR1 is DFQATT, CDR2 SNEGSKA, per germline (reference sequence). This CDR3 spans 17 amino acids.

The V call is TRBV27, the J call TRBJ2-7, with 13 bases lining up with TRBD2. V was pared by 6 bases and J by 5 bases, with 10 bases of the junction left unmatched. The CDR3 spans 16 residues. Germline V gene lookup returns CDR1 MNHEY and CDR2 SMNVEV (reference sequence). Here the CDR3 reads CASRTSGGAVPHEQYF. DNA of the CDR3: TGTGCCAGCAGAACTAGCGGGGGGGCCGTTCCTCACGAGCAGTACTTC.

The CDR3 sequence is CASSLVLDSGYEQYF. In DNA, the CDR3 is TGTGCCAGCAGCTTAGTATTGGACAGTGGGTACGAGCAGTACTTC. The V call is TRBV7-2, the J call TRBJ2-7; weak D call: TRBD1 (6 bases). Deletions cut 1 base from V and 4 bases from J, with 14 bases between. Germline V lookup: CDR1 SGHTA, CDR2 FQGNSA. CDR3 size: 15 residues.